Listed below are T cell receptor beta chains from one sample, sequenced in a study of blood T cell repertoires in COVID-19. Clones were read by immunoSEQ multiplex PCR, and TCRdb kept only the in-frame ones, dropping some. Of 120,000 to 150,000 clones listed, around nine tenths are singletons. The sample consisted of peripheral blood. Receptors were obtained from a human donor in a cohort sampled during active COVID-19. The CDR3 runs from the conserved cysteine through the conserved F or W. A D gene is named only where the DNA matches it firmly. Part of the rows lack a size; the others show once, few, many or a class for expanded clones.

cdr3_nt cdr3_aa clone_size cdr3_length v_call d_call j_call
TGTGCCAGCAGCTTATACCAGGGGGCTAACTATGGCTACACCTTC CASSLYQGANYGYTF NA 15 TRBV7-3 TRBD1 TRBJ1-2
TGTGCCAGCAGCCAAGATCGGAACAGTTACCAGAACACTGAAGCTTTCTTT CASSQDRNSYQNTEAFF NA 17 TRBV4-2 NA TRBJ1-1
TGTGCCAGCAGGAGAGACAGGGGCGGCAATCAGCCCCAGCATTTT CASRRDRGGNQPQHF NA 15 TRBV6-5 TRBD1 TRBJ1-5
TGTGCCAGCAGCGTAGAGTTAGGGGAAGAGACCCAGTACTTC CASSVELGEETQYF once 14 TRBV9 NA TRBJ2-5
TGTGCCAGCAGCGTAGGGGAGCTTATTATGACCCAGTACTTC CASSVGELIMTQYF NA 14 TRBV9 NA TRBJ2-5
TGTGCCAGCAGTGTTCCGCTAGCGGGGGGCCGTAGCTCCTACGAGCAGTACTTC CASSVPLAGGRSSYEQYF NA 18 TRBV2 TRBD2 TRBJ2-7
TGTGCCAGCAGTGAAGCGCCACAGAATGAAGCTTTCTTT CASSEAPQNEAFF NA 13 TRBV2 NA TRBJ1-1
TGTGCCAGCTCTTCCCAGGCGCCAGGGCGTTCGATGGACACTGAAGCTTTCTTT CASSSQAPGRSMDTEAFF NA 18 TRBV18 NA TRBJ1-1
TGTGCCAGTAGTCAACCGTCACGGGGCTATGGCTACACCTTC CASSQPSRGYGYTF NA 14 TRBV19 NA TRBJ1-2
TGTGCCAGCTCACCACGGTCAGCGGGGCCCCAAGAGACCCAGTACTTC CASSPRSAGPQETQYF NA 16 TRBV18 TRBD2 TRBJ2-5
TGTGCCAGCTCACCGGGACAACCTGGGAATGAGCAGTTCTTC CASSPGQPGNEQFF once 14 TRBV18 NA TRBJ2-1
TGTGCCAGCTCACCCAGGGCAGGGAACAATGAGCAGTTCTTC CASSPRAGNNEQFF once 14 TRBV18 NA TRBJ2-1
TGTGCCAGCAGTGGCAGGGGGGTTGGTCAGCCCCAGCATTTT CASSGRGVGQPQHF NA 14 TRBV27 TRBD1 TRBJ1-5
TGCGCCAGCAGCTTGGCCTCCGACGGGAGGACTGAAGCTTTCTTT CASSLASDGRTEAFF NA 15 TRBV5-1 NA TRBJ1-1
TGTGCCAGCAGTGAAAGGACAAGTACAGAAAAACTGTTTTTT CASSERTSTEKLFF NA 14 TRBV2 NA TRBJ1-4
TGTGCCAGCAGTTACGAAGGTTCGGGGTTGTACGAGCAGTACTTC CASSYEGSGLYEQYF NA 15 TRBV6-6 NA TRBJ2-7
TGTGCCAGCAGCTTAGACGAGAACTATGGCTACACCTTC CASSLDENYGYTF NA 13 TRBV11-2 NA TRBJ1-2
TGTGCCACCAGTGCCCCTCTAGCGGGAGGCTCCTACAATGAGCAGTTCTTC CATSAPLAGGSYNEQFF NA 17 TRBV24-1 TRBD2 TRBJ2-1
TGCGCCAGCAGCTTGGCCGTGGGCGGGGCGGGGTTACAAGAGACCCAGTACTTC CASSLAVGGAGLQETQYF once 18 TRBV5-1 NA TRBJ2-5
TGTGCCAGTAGTACGGACAGTATGAACACTGAAGCTTTCTTT CASSTDSMNTEAFF once 14 TRBV19 NA TRBJ1-1
TGTGCCAGCAGCTTAGCCCCCGGACAGGGTGGGTCCCATGGCTACACCTTC CASSLAPGQGGSHGYTF NA 17 TRBV7-2 TRBD1 TRBJ1-2
TGTGCCATCAGCCCCGACACCGCAACTAATGAAAAACTGTTTTTT CAISPDTATNEKLFF NA 15 TRBV10-3 NA TRBJ1-4
TGTGCCAGCACCAAGGGACAGGGATCCGAAAAACTGTTTTTT CASTKGQGSEKLFF NA 14 TRBV3-1/TRBV3-2 TRBD1 TRBJ1-4
TGTGCCAGCAGTGAAGCGCGTAGCGCAGCCCTCCACTTT CASSEARSAALHF NA 13 TRBV6-1 NA TRBJ1-6